Following are 9 T cell receptor beta chains from one sample sequenced in a study of CXCR3-negative and CXCR3-positive naive CD8 T cells. The authors prepared UMI-labeled TRB cDNA libraries by 5' RACE. TCRdb re-called the 5' RACE reads; one entry per CDR3 protein, DNA not given. Its table records about 7,000 distinct CDR3 sequences. The antigens for these receptors are not known. Study results and caveats: TRB CDR3s were more hydrophobic in CXCR3-positive than in CXCR3-negative naive cells.

Sequencing input: naive CXCR3+ CD8+ T cells from blood. The subset denotes: CD45RO-CCR7+CD27+CD95- naive CD8+ T cells expressing CXCR3 (TNR3+). These receptors were taken from a human donor in good health. Some clones in this sample may be carry-over from other donors' samples.

This chain connects TRBV3-1 to TRBJ2-1; TCRdb's assignment of TRBD2 cannot be checked, as there is no DNA. CDR1 is LGHDT and CDR2 is YNNKEL in the germline V gene (reference sequence). The CDR3 is made up of 15 amino acids. CDR3 residues: CASSPSGSAYNEQFF.

This clonotype shows up as medium-sized by frequency. This chain uses TRBV29-1 with TRBJ2-7; TCRdb lists TRBD1, though no DNA is available to test this call. This CDR3 region has 15 residues. The germline V gene encodes CDR1 SQVTM and CDR2 ANQGSEA. CDR3: CSVEFARQGAYEQYF.

This rearrangement joins TRBV29-1 to TRBJ1-1; TCRdb's D call of TRBD1 is untestable without DNA. This CDR3 is built from 16 residues. Germline V lookup: CDR1 SQVTM, CDR2 ANQGSEA. The CDR3 spells CSVGGAGGALNTEAFF. The full variable domain, in which reference TRBV29-1 and TRBJ1-1 provide the parts outside the CDR3, is SAVISQKPSRDICQRGTSLTIQCQVDSQVTMMFWYRQQPGQSLTLIATANQGSEATYESGFVIDKFPISRPNLTFSTLTVSNMSPEDSSIYLCSVGGAGGALNTEAFFGQGTRLTVV.

The J gene is TRBJ2-1, the V gene TRBV7-9; TCRdb's assignment of TRBD1 cannot be checked, as there is no DNA. CDR3 size: 13 residues. Germline CDR1 is SEHNR and CDR2 is FQNEAQ (reference sequence). The CDR3 region is CASRRTGWNEQFF.

Measured by frequency, this clonotype is medium-sized (0.01 to 0.1%). The chain carries TRBV29-1 and TRBJ2-7. This CDR3 is 15 amino acids long. CDR1 SQVTM and CDR2 ANQGSEA come from the germline V gene. The CDR3 protein is CSVERDGSPSYEQYF.

This clonotype counts as medium-sized by frequency. The chain links TRBV4-2 to TRBJ2-7; TCRdb lists TRBD2, though no DNA is available to test this call. From germline, CDR1 is LGHNA and CDR2 YNFKEQ. The CDR3 totals 15 residues. This chain's CDR3 is CASSGREWGSYEQYF.

V and J are TRBV12-3 or TRBV12-4 and TRBJ2-3; TCRdb reports TRBD2, a call that lacks DNA to check it against. CDR3 length: 13 amino acids. The CDR3: CASSLPEANTQYF.

Frequency places this clonotype as medium-sized (0.01 to 0.1%). This chain uses TRBV18 with TRBJ2-6. This CDR3 is built from 16 residues. Germline V gene data show CDR1 as KGHSH and CDR2 as LQKENI. The chain's CDR3 is CASSPPTGSGANVLTF. The full variable domain, rest sourced from reference TRBV18 and TRBJ2-6, is NAGVMQNPRHLVRRRGQEARLRCSPMKGHSHVYWYRQLPEEGLKFMVYLQKENIIDESGMPKERFSAEFPKEGPSILRIQQVVRGDSAAYFCASSPPTGSGANVLTFGAGSRLTVL.

This clonotype is labeled medium-sized based on frequency. The rearrangement joins TRBV4-1 to TRBJ2-3; the TCRdb D gene call, TRBD1, has no DNA to confirm it. Germline lookup yields CDR1 MGHRA and CDR2 YSYEKL. This CDR3 spans 16 amino acids. CDR3 amino acids: CASSQVGQGPTDTQYF.